These 18 T cell receptor beta chains originate from one sample sequenced in a study of blood T cell repertoires in COVID-19. Profiled with immunoSEQ multiplex PCR; TCRdb holds only in-frame clones, not every one. The sample has fewer than 200,000 clones; around 86% are singletons. Sequenced: peripheral blood. The receptors shown here come from a man in his forties with active or convalescent COVID-19.

This clone has more than one count but fewer than ten. This rearrangement joins TRBV5-5 to TRBJ1-2, with D possibly matching TRBD1 (6 bases). This CDR3 is built from 14 residues. Germline CDR1 reads SGHKS; CDR2 reads YYEKEE (reference sequence). The V gene lost 5 bases and the J gene lost 0 bases, with 11 bases spanning the gap. The CDR3: CASRPGHTNYGYTF. The CDR3 region has the DNA TGTGCCAGCAGGCCGGGACATACTAACTATGGCTACACCTTC.

This clone was seen only a few times. The gene calls are TRBV5-6 and TRBJ1-2; 8 bases match TRBD1. The ends lost 1 base at V and 7 bases at J; junction bases unmatched: 6. CDR1 is SGHDT, CDR2 YYEEEE, per germline. The CDR3 has 14 residues. The CDR3 DNA sequence: TGTGCCAGCAGCTTGAAGGGACAGGTTTTTGGCTACACCTTC. As protein: CASSLKGQVFGYTF.

The sample holds one count of this clone. This chain uses TRBV19 with TRBJ2-1; 11 bases fit TRBD2. The CDR3 sequence is 14 residues long. With 3 bases clipped from V and 8 bases from J, the junction kept 3 bases outside the gene matches. Germline V gene data show CDR1 as LNHDA and CDR2 as SQIVND (reference sequence). The CDR3 nucleotides read TGTGCCAGTAGTATGGTAGCGGGGGGGCATGAGCAGTTCTTC. Translation gives CASSMVAGGHEQFF.

This clone has only one observation. This chain links TRBV29-1 with TRBJ1-2, with 9 bases lining up with TRBD1. Trimming took 3 bases from V and 6 from J; bases not matched to a gene: 11. Per the germline V gene, CDR1 is SQVTM and CDR2 is ANQGSEA. The CDR3 is made up of 15 amino acids. The CDR3 DNA reads TGCAGCGTTGACGGGACAGGGAAGGGTTTGGATGGCTACACCTTC. Protein sequence: CSVDGTGKGLDGYTF.

The chain employs TRBV18 and TRBJ2-3; 8 positions match TRBD1. V lost 6 bases and J lost 1; bases outside the gene matches: 3. There are 14 residues in the CDR3. Germline V gene sequence: CDR1 KGHSH, CDR2 LQKENI. The CDR3 bases are TGTGCCAGCTCCGCGACAGGGGGCACAGATACGCAGTATTTT. This encodes CASSATGGTDTQYF.

The V and J genes are TRBV9 and TRBJ1-4; D is unresolved. Germline V gives CDR1 SGDLS, CDR2 YYNGEE. V lost 3 bases and J 0 bases, leaving 9 bases between the germline ends. The CDR3 length is 15 residues. CDR3 sequence reads: CASSAEGATNEKLFF. For the CDR3, the DNA is TGTGCCAGCAGCGCCGAGGGAGCAACTAATGAAAAACTGTTTTTT.

The chain carries TRBV28 and TRBJ2-5; D is possibly TRBD1 (6 bases). Germline V gene sequence: CDR1 MDHEN, CDR2 SYDVKM. CDR3 size: 14 residues. Trimming left V 1 base short and J 4 bases short, with 10 bases between. CDR3 bases: TGTGCCAGCAGTTTATTCCAGGGGCGAGAGACCCAGTACTTC. Translated, it gives CASSLFQGRETQYF.

The rearrangement joins TRBV28 to TRBJ2-2; TRBD1 aligns across 7 bases. The CDR3 totals 17 residues. Germline lookup yields CDR1 MDHEN and CDR2 SYDVKM. Unmatched junction bases numbered 10, after V lost 2 bases and J lost 4 bases. CDR3 loop: CASSLMRDSSGTGELFF. The CDR3 region has the DNA TGTGCCAGCAGTTTAATGAGGGACAGCTCGGGCACCGGGGAGCTGTTTTTT.

The chain is built from TRBV27 and TRBJ2-5, with D possibly matching TRBD2 (5 bases). This CDR3 has 11 amino acids. Germline V CDR1 and CDR2: MNHEY, SMNVEV (reference sequence). Trimming took off 8 bases at V and 2 bases at J, with 6 bases between the two ends. CDR3 nucleotide sequence: TGTGCCAGCGGGGAGCAAGAGACCCAGTACTTC. It translates to CASGEQETQYF.

The chain links TRBV27 to TRBJ1-6; 8 positions match TRBD1. With V trimmed by 6 bases and J by 9 bases, 10 bases remained unmatched. In germline, CDR1 is MNHEY, CDR2 SMNVEV (reference sequence). The CDR3 consists of 15 residues. The CDR3 DNA sequence: TGTGCCAGCAGGATTATAGGACAGGGAGTTTCACCCCTCCACTTT. Amino acid sequence: CASRIIGQGVSPLHF.

The rearrangement joins TRBV6-2 or TRBV6-3 to TRBJ1-1; possible D gene TRBD1, 6 bases. The CDR3 runs to 13 residues. Germline CDR1 and CDR2: MNHEY and SVGEGT. With 6 bases removed from V and 1 base from J, the gap between germline ends came to 9 bases. The CDR3 DNA sequence: TGTGCCAGCAGCCCGACAGGGAACACTGAAGCTTTCTTT. It specifies CASSPTGNTEAFF.

This chain links TRBV2 with TRBJ2-5; D unresolved. CDR1 is SNHLY and CDR2 is FYNNEI in the germline V gene. V was clipped by 8 bases and J by 0 bases, with 7 bases between them. This CDR3 contains 12 residues. CDR3 residues: CASSSDQETQYF. The CDR3 DNA reads as TGTGCCAGCTCGAGTGACCAAGAGACCCAGTACTTC.

The chain carries TRBV7-2 and TRBJ2-3; possibly TRBD2 for D (5 bases). The CDR3 totals 14 residues. Germline V lookup: CDR1 SGHTA, CDR2 FQGNSA. Trimming stripped 2 bases from V and 4 bases from J, with 10 bases between. This CDR3 reads CASSLNPGADTQYF. For the CDR3, the DNA is TGTGCCAGCAGCTTAAACCCCGGGGCAGATACGCAGTATTTT.

This clone appeared a few times. The V and J genes are TRBV5-8 and TRBJ1-3; D is perhaps TRBD1 (5 bases). Germline V gene data show CDR1 as SGHTS and CDR2 as YDEGEE. The CDR3 has 16 amino acids. With 0 bases removed from V and 0 bases from J, the gap between germline ends came to 10 bases. The CDR3 coding sequence is TGTGCCAGCAGCTTGGGGCAGGGACTCTCTGGAAACACCATATATTTT. It encodes CASSLGQGLSGNTIYF.

This chain connects TRBV7-8 to TRBJ2-1; D unclear. V gave up 4 bases and J gave up 8 bases, with 15 bases separating them. Germline V gene data show CDR1 as SGHVS and CDR2 as FQNEAQ. The CDR3 extends over 14 amino acids. The CDR3 here is CASSSGPSMHEQFF. The CDR3 DNA follows: TGTGCCAGCAGCTCTGGGCCCTCGATGCATGAGCAGTTCTTC.

In this sample, this clone turned up once. The chain couples TRBV11-3 to TRBJ2-5, with a weak D call TRBD1 (6 bases). The V end was cut by 3 bases, the J end by 1 base, with 9 bases between. CDR3 length: 14 residues. CDR1 and CDR2 (germline): SGHNT, YENEEA. In DNA form, the CDR3 reads TGTGCCAGCAGCTTTTTCAGGGGCCAAGAGACCCAGTACTTC. Protein product: CASSFFRGQETQYF.

The rearrangement uses TRBV29-1 and TRBJ2-5; 13 nucleotides agree with TRBD2. The CDR3 extends over 15 amino acids. Per germline, CDR1 SQVTM and CDR2 ANQGSEA. V dropped 7 bases and J dropped 1; count of bases not matched to a gene: 6. The CDR3 DNA reads as TGCAGCGCTAGACTAGCGGGGGGAATCCAAGAGACCCAGTACTTC. Encoded protein: CSARLAGGIQETQYF.

V and J are TRBV19 and TRBJ1-6; 7 positions match TRBD1. The CDR3 has 16 amino acids. Per the germline V gene, CDR1 is LNHDA and CDR2 is SQIVND (reference sequence). Unmatched junction bases numbered 7, after V lost 5 bases and J lost 3 bases. The CDR3 sequence is CASSAFSGGYNSPLHF. In nucleotides, the CDR3 is TGTGCCAGTAGTGCCTTTTCAGGGGGCTATAATTCACCCCTCCACTTT.